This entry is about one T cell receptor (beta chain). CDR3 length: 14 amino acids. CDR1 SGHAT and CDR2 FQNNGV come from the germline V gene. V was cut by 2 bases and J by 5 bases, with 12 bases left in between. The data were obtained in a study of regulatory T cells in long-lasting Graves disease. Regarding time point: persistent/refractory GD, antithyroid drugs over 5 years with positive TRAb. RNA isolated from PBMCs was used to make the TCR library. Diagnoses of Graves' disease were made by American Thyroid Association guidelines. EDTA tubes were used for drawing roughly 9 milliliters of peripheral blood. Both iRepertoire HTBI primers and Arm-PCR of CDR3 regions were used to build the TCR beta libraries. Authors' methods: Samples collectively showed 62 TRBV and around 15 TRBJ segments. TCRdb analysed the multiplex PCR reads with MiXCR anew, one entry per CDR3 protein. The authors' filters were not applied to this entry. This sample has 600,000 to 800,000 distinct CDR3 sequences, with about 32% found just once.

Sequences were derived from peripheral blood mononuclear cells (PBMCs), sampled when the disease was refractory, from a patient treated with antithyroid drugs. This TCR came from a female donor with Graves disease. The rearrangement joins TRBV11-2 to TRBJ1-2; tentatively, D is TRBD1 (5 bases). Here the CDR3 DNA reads TGTGCCAGCAGCTTACAGGGAGGAAAGTATGGCTACACCTTC. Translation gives CASSLQGGKYGYTF.